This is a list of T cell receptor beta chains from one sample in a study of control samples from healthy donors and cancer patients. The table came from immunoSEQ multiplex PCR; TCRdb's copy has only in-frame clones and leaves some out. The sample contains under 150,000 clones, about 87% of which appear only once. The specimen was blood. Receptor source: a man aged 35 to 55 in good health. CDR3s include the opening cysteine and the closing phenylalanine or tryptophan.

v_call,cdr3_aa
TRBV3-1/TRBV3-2,CASSRRGLAGGPDTQYF
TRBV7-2,CASSSRQGLKETQYF
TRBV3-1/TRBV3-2,CASSTGLAGGQETQYF
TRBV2,CASSVQVLYEQYF
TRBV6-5,CASTRTGNTGELFF
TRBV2,CASSAPRTGGISSGELFF
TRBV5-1,CASSYRETNEKLFF
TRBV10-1,CASSEGGVTYNEQFF
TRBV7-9,CASSIGWSGNTIYF
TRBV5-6,CASTFGTGTVGGELFF
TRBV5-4,CASSLNGGMYEQYF
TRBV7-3,CASSHGPGAETQYF
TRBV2,CASLPRQGFAGELFF
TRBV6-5,CASSYDRVGQPQHF
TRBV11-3,CASSLAHSGGAENIQYF
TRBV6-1,CASSEGVGGGQPQHF
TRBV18,CASSPSSAGDEAFF
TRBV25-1,CATSEGLAPRGYTF
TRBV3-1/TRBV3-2,CASSQGGNSPLHF
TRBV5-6,CASSLILYQGGNTEAFF
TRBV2,CASSEALGSRETDTQYF
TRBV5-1,CASSLQGLNTGELFF
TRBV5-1,CASKAGPTDTQYF
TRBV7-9,CASSWRQGSGELFF
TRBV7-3,CASSPKNTGELFF
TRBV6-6,CASSYSTGRSNQPQHF
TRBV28,CASSPGGRGTEAFF
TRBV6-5,CASSQYDSPLHF
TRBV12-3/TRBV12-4,CASTITRNTEAFF
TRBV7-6,CASSLVDSYEQYF
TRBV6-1,CASSEALQGAAQNTEAFF
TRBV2,CASSVEGSGSPLHF
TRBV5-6,CASSLYLGRETYEQYF
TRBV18,CASSPLDSSYEQYF
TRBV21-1,CASSKRRLAGGSTDTQYF
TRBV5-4,CASSLAGTLGNSPLHF
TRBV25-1,CASSEFGDGTYNEQFF
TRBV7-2,CASTLTGGEDEQYF
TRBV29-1,CSVVAGEPRGGIDEQYF
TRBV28,CASSSGHAFYGYTF
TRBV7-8,CASSTRQGGNQPQHF